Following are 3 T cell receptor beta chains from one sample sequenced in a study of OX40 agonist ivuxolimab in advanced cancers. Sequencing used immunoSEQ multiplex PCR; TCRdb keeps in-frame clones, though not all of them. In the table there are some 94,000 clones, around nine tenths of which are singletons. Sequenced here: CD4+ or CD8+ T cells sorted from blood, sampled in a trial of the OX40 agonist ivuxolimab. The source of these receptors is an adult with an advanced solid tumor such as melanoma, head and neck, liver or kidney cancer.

CDR3 region: CASSRGRAGGSEKLFF. DNA of the CDR3: TGCGCCAGCAGCAGAGGGCGGGCGGGCGGCAGCGAAAAACTGTTTTTT. The gene calls are TRBV5-1 and TRBJ1-4; D is unclear. The CDR3 contains 16 residues. Germline assignment: CDR1 SGHRS and CDR2 YFSETQ. Trimming pared 4 bases from V and 8 bases from J, leaving 21 bases between.

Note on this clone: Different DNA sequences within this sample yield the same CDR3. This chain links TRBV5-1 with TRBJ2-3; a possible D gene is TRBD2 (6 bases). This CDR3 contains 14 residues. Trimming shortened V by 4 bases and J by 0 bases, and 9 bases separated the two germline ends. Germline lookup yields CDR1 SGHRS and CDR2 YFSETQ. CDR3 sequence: CASSPGLSTDTQYF. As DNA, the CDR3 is TGCGCCAGCAGCCCGGGACTCAGCACAGATACGCAGTATTTT.

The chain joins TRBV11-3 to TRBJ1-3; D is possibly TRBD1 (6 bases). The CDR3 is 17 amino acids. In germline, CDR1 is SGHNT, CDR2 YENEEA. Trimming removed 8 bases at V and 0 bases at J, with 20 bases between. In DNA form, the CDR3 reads TGTGCCAGCTCCCCCGTTGGGGGCCCTTTCTCTGGAAACACCATATATTTT. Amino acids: CASSPVGGPFSGNTIYF.